One and the same sample provided the 23 T cell receptor beta chains below, sequenced in a study of blood T cell repertoires in COVID-19. Some clones are missing from TCRdb's copy, which holds only in-frame ones; the method was immunoSEQ multiplex PCR. The profile covers roughly 250,000 clones, with 85% to 95% appearing a single time and 1.9% taken by the ten largest. Sequencing was done on a sample of PBMCs or T cells enriched from blood (not recorded which). These receptors all stem from a woman between 18 and 29 years old who had recovered from COVID-19.

Comment on this clone: The same CDR3 can be traced to other DNA sequences in this sample. V usage is TRBV15 and J usage is TRBJ2-7; 9 nucleotides match TRBD1. The ends lost 3 bases at V and 3 bases at J; junction bases unmatched: 0. This CDR3 is 13 amino acids long. From germline, CDR1 is LNHNV and CDR2 YYDKDF (reference sequence). Here the CDR3 DNA reads TGTGCCACCAGCAGGGACAGGGGCTACGAGCAGTACTTC. This sequence encodes CATSRDRGYEQYF.

The J gene is TRBJ2-4, the V gene TRBV9, with D possibly TRBD1 on 6 matching bases. The germline gives CDR1 SGDLS, CDR2 YYNGEE. V was trimmed by 3 bases and J by 0 bases, leaving 7 bases between them. The CDR3 has 14 amino acids. CDR3 sequence (DNA): TGTGCCAGCAGCGAAGGGGGAGCCAAAAACATTCAGTACTTC. It translates to CASSEGGAKNIQYF. The variable domain in full, with the rest retrieved from reference TRBV9 and TRBJ2-4, is DSGVTQTPKHLITATGQRVTLRCSPRSGDLSVYWYQQSLDQGLQFLIQYYNGEERAKGNILERFSAQQFPDLHSELNLSSLELGDSALYFCASSEGGAKNIQYFGAGTRLSVL.

This chain uses TRBV5-5 with TRBJ2-1; 12 positions match TRBD2. The V gene's germline CDR1 is SGHKS and CDR2 YYEKEE (reference sequence). The CDR3 length is 16 residues. V gave up 6 bases and J gave up 5 bases; unmatched junction bases: 9. Here the CDR3 DNA reads TGTGCCAGCATCCCACGACTAGCGGGGGAGCACAATGAGCAGTTCTTC. Its translation is CASIPRLAGEHNEQFF.

The gene calls are TRBV3-1 (or the pseudogene TRBV3-2) and TRBJ2-2; possibly TRBD2 for D (6 bases). V lost 2 bases and J 7 bases, leaving 11 bases between the germline ends. The CDR3 has 14 amino acids. CDR1 LGHDT and CDR2 YNNKEL come from the germline V gene (reference sequence). CDR3 DNA: TGTGCCAGCAGCCAACGGGGGTTCCGCGGGGAGCTGTTTTTT. This translates into CASSQRGFRGELFF.

V is TRBV9 and J is TRBJ1-1; 12 bases are a match to TRBD1. V lost 3 bases to trimming and J lost 11 bases; unmatched junction nucleotides: 5. The CDR3 is 13 amino acids. Germline loops: CDR1 SGDLS, CDR2 YYNGEE. The CDR3 nucleotides read TGTGCCAGCAGCGCCGGGACAGGGGGCCGGGCTTTCTTT. Its translation: CASSAGTGGRAFF.

The V call is TRBV5-1, the J call TRBJ2-1; 9 positions agree with TRBD1. CDR1 is SGHRS, CDR2 YFSETQ, per germline. V lost 1 base and J lost 9; bases outside the gene matches: 5. The CDR3 totals 14 residues. The CDR3 DNA sequence: TGCGCCAGCAGCTTGAGGACAGGGGAGCTTGAGCAGTTCTTC. It yields the protein CASSLRTGELEQFF.

The chain combines TRBV3-1 (or the pseudogene TRBV3-2) with TRBJ1-2, with 7 nucleotides matching TRBD1. The V gene end was trimmed by 6 bases and the J gene end by 2 bases; junction bases not matched to a gene: 0. Per the germline V gene, CDR1 is LGHDT and CDR2 is YNNKEL (reference sequence). This CDR3 has 12 residues. This CDR3 is CASRQGNYGYTF. CDR3 nucleotide sequence: TGTGCCAGCAGACAGGGGAACTATGGCTACACCTTC.

The chain carries TRBV11-3 and TRBJ1-1, with a tentative D call TRBD1 (6 bases). CDR1 is SGHNT, CDR2 YENEEA, per germline. The CDR3 is 15 amino acids. V shed 3 bases and J shed 1 base, with 12 bases lying between them. The CDR3 reads CASSFSGTPNTEAFF. In DNA form, the CDR3 reads TGTGCCAGCAGCTTTTCCGGGACACCGAACACTGAAGCTTTCTTT.

The J gene is TRBJ1-6, the V gene TRBV29-1, with 9 nucleotides matching TRBD1. The CDR3 length is 14 residues. Trimming at V came to 5 bases and at J to 6 bases, leaving 5 bases not matched to a gene. The germline V gene encodes CDR1 SQVTM and CDR2 ANQGSEA. CDR3 nucleotide sequence: TGCAGCGTTCAGCTGACAGGGGGTAATTCACCCCTCCACTTT. Its protein product is CSVQLTGGNSPLHF. The whole variable domain, remainder taken from reference TRBV29-1 and TRBJ1-6, is SAVISQKPSRDICQRGTSLTIQCQVDSQVTMMFWYRQQPGQSLTLIATANQGSEATYESGFVIDKFPISRPNLTFSTLTVSNMSPEDSSIYLCSVQLTGGNSPLHFGNGTRLTVT.

The rearrangement uses TRBV5-5 and TRBJ2-2; TRBD1 is a possible D gene (7 bases). Trimming removed 4 bases at V and 3 bases at J, with 10 bases between. The CDR3 totals 14 residues. Germline loops: CDR1 SGHKS, CDR2 YYEKEE (reference sequence). The CDR3 bases are TGTGCCAGCAGCCTCAGGGGGGACACCGGGGAGCTGTTTTTT. It specifies CASSLRGDTGELFF. The variable domain in full, completed from reference TRBV5-5 and TRBJ2-2, reads DAGVTQSPTHLIKTRGQQVTLRCSPISGHKSVSWYQQVLGQGPQFIFQYYEKEERGRGNFPDRFSARQFPNYSSELNVNALLLGDSALYLCASSLRGDTGELFFGEGSRLTVL.

As to this clone: One end of the junction is discordant with germline, which a read error may explain. This specimen includes other DNA sequences encoding the same CDR3. The chain has TRBV4-3 and TRBJ2-1; 7 nucleotides match TRBD2. The germline gives CDR1 LGHNA, CDR2 YSLEER. There are 13 residues in the CDR3. The CDR3, as DNA: TGCGCCAGCAGCCAAGAGGGGGGGAACGAGCAATTCTTC. It is translated as CASSQEGGNEQFF.

This clone was counted a single time. For the CDR3, the DNA is TGTGCTAGTGGCGGGGGGAGGAGCTATGGCTACACCTTC. This translates into CASGGGRSYGYTF. This sequence joins TRBV12-5 and TRBJ1-2, with D possibly TRBD1 on 5 matching bases. Germline values: CDR1 LGHNT, CDR2 FRNRAP. This CDR3 contains 13 residues. V was trimmed by 6 bases and J by 4 bases, leaving 12 bases between them.

This clone was counted once. V is TRBV10-2 and J is TRBJ2-3; D might be TRBD2 (6 bases). Trimming cost V 1 base and J 1 base, with 9 bases left between them. Per germline, CDR1 WSHSY and CDR2 SAAADI. This CDR3 region has 15 residues. The CDR3, as DNA: TGCGCCAGCAGTGAGTTGGCGGGACGCACAGATACGCAGTATTTT. This encodes CASSELAGRTDTQYF.

The chain is built from TRBV19 and TRBJ2-5, with D perhaps matching TRBD2 (7 bases). CDR1 LNHDA and CDR2 SQIVND come from the germline V gene (reference sequence). Trimming stripped 4 bases from V and 5 bases from J, with 11 bases between. CDR3 length equals 13 residues. CDR3 in DNA: TGTGCCAGTAGTAGGGGGGGCCAGGAGACCCAGTACTTC. As protein: CASSRGGQETQYF.

The V call is TRBV4-1, the J call TRBJ2-2; TRBD1 matches 9 bases. Germline trimming cut 4 bases from V and 6 bases from J; bases unmatched to any gene: 12. This CDR3 comprises 17 residues. Per germline, CDR1 MGHRA and CDR2 YSYEKL. CDR3 residues: CASSLKAWTGDPGELFF. CDR3 sequence (DNA): TGCGCCAGCAGCCTTAAAGCCTGGACAGGGGATCCCGGGGAGCTGTTTTTT.

Worth noting for this clone: Other nucleotide sequences in the sample specify the same CDR3. This chain joins TRBV7-2 and TRBJ1-1; D gene uncertain. In germline, CDR1 is SGHTA, CDR2 FQGNSA. The CDR3 sequence is 13 residues long. The V and J ends lost 3 bases and 1 base respectively, with 6 bases between them. The CDR3 region has the DNA TGTGCCAGCAGCTTTCGGGGGAACACTGAAGCTTTCTTT. Translation: CASSFRGNTEAFF.

The chain uses TRBV19 and TRBJ2-3; 7 positions match TRBD2. From germline, CDR1 is LNHDA and CDR2 SQIVND (reference sequence). After removal of 7 bases from V and 0 bases from J, the junction contained 13 bases not matched to a gene. This CDR3 is 17 amino acids long. The CDR3 DNA reads as TGTGCCAGTACCCCAGTGGGTTCTAGCGGTAGCACAGATACGCAGTATTTT. Amino acids: CASTPVGSSGSTDTQYF.

V usage is TRBV11-2 and J usage is TRBJ1-4; tentative D call: TRBD1 (5 bases). CDR3 length: 12 amino acids. Germline-derived CDR1 and CDR2 are SGHAT and FQNNGV. The V gene lost 5 bases and the J gene lost 11 bases, with 12 bases spanning the gap. Here the CDR3 reads CASSPIGGKLFF. In DNA, the CDR3 is TGTGCCAGCAGCCCGATCGGGGGTAAACTGTTTTTT.

V usage is TRBV7-9 and J usage is TRBJ2-5; 9 bases agree with TRBD1. Germline CDR1 is SEHNR and CDR2 is FQNEAQ (reference sequence). The CDR3 contains 14 residues. V trimming: 8 bases; J trimming: 3 bases; junction bases outside the gene matches: 7. The CDR3 region has the DNA TGTGCCAGCGGAGGGGGGACAGGGAAAGAGACCCAGTACTTC. Amino acid sequence: CASGGGTGKETQYF.

J is TRBJ1-5 and V is TRBV19; D might be TRBD1 (6 bases). The V gene lost 0 bases and the J gene lost 4 bases, with 7 bases spanning the gap. Germline V gene lookup returns CDR1 LNHDA and CDR2 SQIVND (reference sequence). The CDR3 is 14 residues long. The CDR3: CASSIDQGNQPQHF. The CDR3 bases are TGTGCCAGTAGTATAGATCAGGGGAATCAGCCCCAGCATTTT.

This chain connects TRBV5-1 to TRBJ1-2; TRBD1 agrees at 9 bases. This CDR3 spans 16 amino acids. J was trimmed by 5 bases and V by 5 bases; bases with no gene match: 13. CDR1 is SGHRS, CDR2 YFSETQ, per germline. CDR3 nucleotides: TGCGCCAGCAGTTCGACAGGGGACAGGGCCGTTTATGGCTACACCTTC. This translates into CASSSTGDRAVYGYTF.

The rearrangement uses TRBV2 and TRBJ1-5, with D unclear. CDR1 is SNHLY, CDR2 FYNNEI, per germline. V was pared by 3 bases and J by 1 base, with 7 bases between. This CDR3 contains 14 residues. The CDR3 sequence: CASSDTSSNQPQHF. The CDR3 DNA reads as TGTGCCAGCAGTGATACGAGCAGCAATCAGCCCCAGCATTTT.

The chain carries TRBV7-2 and TRBJ2-5; no clear D gene. V was clipped by 0 bases and J by 2 bases, with 10 bases between them. The V gene's germline CDR1 is SGHTA and CDR2 FQGNSA. The CDR3 is 15 residues long. This CDR3 reads CASSLAVSTQETQYF. The CDR3 nucleotides are TGTGCCAGCAGCTTAGCGGTCAGTACACAAGAGACCCAGTACTTC.